These 10 T cell receptor beta chains were all obtained from the same sample, sequenced in a study of blood T cell repertoires in COVID-19. Clones were sequenced by immunoSEQ multiplex PCR, and TCRdb holds only the in-frame ones, with some missing. Of fewer than 300,000 clones in the sample, approximately 83% were seen once. The sequenced sample was PBMCs or T cells enriched from blood (not recorded which). These receptors were obtained from a woman in her twenties or thirties who had recovered from COVID-19.

The chain joins TRBV6-5 to TRBJ2-7; TRBD1 might be the D (5 bases). Germline lookup yields CDR1 MNHEY and CDR2 SVGAGI. Deletions cut 8 bases from V and 3 bases from J, with 14 bases between. The length of the CDR3 is 13 residues. The CDR3 coding sequence is TGTGCCAGCGGAAGGGGTCTTAGCTACGAGCAGTACTTC. It is translated as CASGRGLSYEQYF.

The V gene is TRBV6-5, the J gene TRBJ2-7; D is undetermined. Trimming took 1 base from V and 5 from J, leaving 9 bases between them. Germline V gene sequence: CDR1 MNHEY, CDR2 SVGAGI. There are 13 residues in the CDR3. The DNA for the CDR3 is TGTGCCAGCAGTTACTTTCGGCAGGACGAGCAGTACTTC. Translation: CASSYFRQDEQYF.

This chain uses TRBV7-9 with TRBJ2-1, with D unresolved. CDR3 length: 13 amino acids. Between the trimmed V and J ends, which lost 2 bases and 9 bases, there was a span of 11 bases. CDR1 is SEHNR and CDR2 is FQNEAQ in the germline V gene (reference sequence). CDR3 DNA: TGTGCCAGCAGCTTATCGGGTATAAGTGAGCAGTTCTTC. Encoded protein: CASSLSGISEQFF.

The chain couples TRBV6-5 to TRBJ1-4, with TRBD1 matching over 7 bases. The CDR3 loop spans 16 amino acids. Germline V gene lookup returns CDR1 MNHEY and CDR2 SVGAGI. V lost 0 bases to trimming and J lost 4 bases; unmatched junction nucleotides: 5. CDR3 residues: CASSYSYRGLNEKLFF. CDR3 bases: TGTGCCAGCAGTTACTCTTACAGGGGCCTTAATGAAAAACTGTTTTTT.

This chain uses TRBV6-1 with TRBJ1-5, with no clear D. V shed 4 bases and J shed 1 base, with 14 bases lying between them. The CDR3 runs to 16 residues. CDR1 MNHNS and CDR2 SASEGT come from the germline V gene. This CDR3 reads CASSVRQVESNQPQHF. DNA of the CDR3: TGTGCCAGCAGTGTACGGCAGGTAGAGAGCAATCAGCCCCAGCATTTT.

This clone was seen only once. The V call is TRBV27, the J call TRBJ1-2; 7 nucleotides align to TRBD1. Germline trimming cut 5 bases from V and 7 bases from J; bases unmatched to any gene: 13. The CDR3 contains 15 residues. Looked up from germline, CDR1 is MNHEY and CDR2 is SMNVEV (reference sequence). In DNA, the CDR3 is TGTGCCAGCAGTCTCCAGGGGGTTAACGAAATTGGCTACACCTTC. Protein product: CASSLQGVNEIGYTF.

V gene TRBV2 combines with J gene TRBJ2-5, with TRBD2 as a possible D gene (6 bases). V shed 4 bases and J shed 3 bases, with 12 bases lying between them. Germline CDR1 reads SNHLY; CDR2 reads FYNNEI. This CDR3 region has 14 residues. Here the CDR3 reads CASSGLTGEETQYF. In DNA, the CDR3 is TGTGCCAGCAGTGGACTAACGGGGGAAGAGACCCAGTACTTC.

The chain joins TRBV6-5 to TRBJ2-7, with 9 bases that match TRBD1. The CDR3 covers 15 residues. Germline V gene data show CDR1 as MNHEY and CDR2 as SVGAGI. The ends lost 6 bases at V and 7 bases at J; junction bases unmatched: 13. The CDR3, as DNA: TGTGCCAGCAGAAGGGGACAGGGCGCGGTGAAAGAGCAGTACTTC. It encodes CASRRGQGAVKEQYF.

V gene TRBV4-1 combines with J gene TRBJ2-7, with 8 bases aligning to TRBD1. Germline V gene data show CDR1 as MGHRA and CDR2 as YSYEKL. The ends lost 6 bases at V and 3 bases at J; junction bases unmatched: 4. There are 13 residues in the CDR3. CDR3 nucleotides: TGCGCCAGCAGTCAAACAGGGGGCTACGAGCAGTACTTC. Residues: CASSQTGGYEQYF.

This chain links TRBV2 with TRBJ1-3; D gene uncertain. The CDR3 totals 16 residues. Germline-derived CDR1 and CDR2 are SNHLY and FYNNEI. Trimming left V 3 bases short and J 4 bases short, with 16 bases between. The CDR3 region is CASSESGRLPGNTIYF. CDR3 DNA: TGTGCCAGCAGTGAGAGCGGGCGACTCCCGGGAAACACCATATATTTT.